This T cell receptor (beta chain) was documented in a study of cytomegalovirus exposure and HLA in healthy donors. Study summary: An earlier analysis identified 120 million or so unique TCR beta sequences in about 179 million T cells. General study results and limits: Earlier findings revealed that most TCR beta V segments proved productive either about 87% or about 30% of the time. A few V segments could not be told apart, such as TRBV6-2 and TRBV6-3, and were left out. More than 150 TCR beta chains were listed as cytomegalovirus-associated.

Germline loops: CDR1 MNHEY, CDR2 SMNVEV (reference sequence). This CDR3 region has 13 residues. V was clipped by 5 bases and J by 8 bases; unmatched bases: 7. A note on this clone: What it recognizes is unknown.

It was with 60 Vbeta and 13 Jbeta primers that the PCR ran. Sequenced by immunoSEQ multiplex PCR; TCRdb stores in-frame clones only, minus some. The record lists approximately 110,000 clones, of which the ten most abundant hold more than 0.9%. Sequenced sample: PBMCs. This sequence was found in a man aged 18-30 years in good health and CMV-seronegative. The J gene is TRBJ1-2, the V gene TRBV27; the match to TRBD1 covers 8 bases. CDR3 sequence: CASSPRQGNGYTF. CDR3 DNA sequence: TGTGCCAGCAGTCCCCGACAGGGGAACGGCTACACCTTC.